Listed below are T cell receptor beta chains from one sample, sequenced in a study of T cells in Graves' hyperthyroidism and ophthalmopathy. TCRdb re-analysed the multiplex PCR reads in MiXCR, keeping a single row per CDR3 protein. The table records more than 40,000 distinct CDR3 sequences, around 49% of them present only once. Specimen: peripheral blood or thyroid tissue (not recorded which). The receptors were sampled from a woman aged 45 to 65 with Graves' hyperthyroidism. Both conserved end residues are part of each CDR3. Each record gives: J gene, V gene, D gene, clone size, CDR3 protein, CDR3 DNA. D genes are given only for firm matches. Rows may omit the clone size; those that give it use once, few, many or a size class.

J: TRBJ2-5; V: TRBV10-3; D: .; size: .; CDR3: CAISGAQETQYF; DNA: TGTGCCATCAGTGGGGCGCAAGAGACCCAGTACTTC
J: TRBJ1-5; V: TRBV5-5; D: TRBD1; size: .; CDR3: CASSVHRDRIHQPQHF; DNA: TGTGCCAGCAGCGTTCACCGGGACAGGATTCACCAGCCCCAGCATTTT
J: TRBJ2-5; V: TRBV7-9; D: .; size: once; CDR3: CASGRSQYF; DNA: TGTGCCAGCGGCAGGTCCCAGTACTTC
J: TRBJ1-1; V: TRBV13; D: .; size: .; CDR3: CASSVGTSGAGELSTEAFF; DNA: TGTGCCAGCAGCGTAGGGACTAGCGGCGCCGGGGAGCTGAGCACTGAAGCTTTCTTT
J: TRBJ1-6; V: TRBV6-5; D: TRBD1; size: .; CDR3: CASRCGTANSPLHF; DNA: TGTGCCAGCAGATGCGGGACAGCAAATTCACCCCTCCACTTT
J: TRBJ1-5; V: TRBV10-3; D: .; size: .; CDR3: CAISAIGAADQPQHF; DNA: TGTGCCATCAGTGCTATAGGGGCAGCGGATCAGCCCCAGCATTTT
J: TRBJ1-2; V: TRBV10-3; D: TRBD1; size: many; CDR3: CAITPGQGGPNYGYTF; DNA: TGTGCCATTACGCCGGGACAGGGAGGCCCAAACTATGGCTACACCTTC
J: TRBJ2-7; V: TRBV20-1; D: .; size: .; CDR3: CSATGRGENSYEQYF; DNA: TGCAGTGCCACCGGGAGAGGGGAGAACTCCTACGAGCAGTACTTC
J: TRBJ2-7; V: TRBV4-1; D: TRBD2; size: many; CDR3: CASSHPFTSGVSYEQYF; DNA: TGCGCCAGCAGCCACCCCTTTACTAGCGGGGTCTCCTACGAGCAGTACTTC
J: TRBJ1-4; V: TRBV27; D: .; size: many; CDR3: CASSLISGKKLFF; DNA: TGTGCCAGCAGTTTAATTTCGGGGAAAAAACTGTTTTTT
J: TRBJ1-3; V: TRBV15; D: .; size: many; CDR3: CATSSSVDRFSGNTIYF; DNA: TGTGCCACCAGCAGTTCCGTTGACCGCTTCTCTGGAAACACCATATATTTT
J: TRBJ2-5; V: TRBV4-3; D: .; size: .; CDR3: CASSRNREDGTEETQYF; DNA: TGCGCCAGCAGCAGAAACAGGGAGGACGGCACTGAAGAGACCCAGTACTTC
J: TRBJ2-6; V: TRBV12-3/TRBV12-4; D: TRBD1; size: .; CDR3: CASRRGQGFSGANVLTF; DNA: TGTGCCAGCCGTAGAGGACAGGGATTCTCTGGGGCCAACGTCCTGACTTTC
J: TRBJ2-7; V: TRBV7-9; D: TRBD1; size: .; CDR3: CASSLGTGHCVQYF; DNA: TGTGCCAGCAGCTTAGGGACAGGGCATTGCGTGCAGTACTTC
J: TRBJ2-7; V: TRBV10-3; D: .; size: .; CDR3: CAISEMTTSYEQYF; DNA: TGTGCCATCAGTGAGATGACTACCTCCTACGAGCAGTACTTC
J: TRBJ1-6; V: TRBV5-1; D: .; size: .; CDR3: CASSLDRIGGGSPLHF; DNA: TGCGCCAGCAGCTTGGACCGGATTGGGGGGGGTTCACCCCTCCACTTT
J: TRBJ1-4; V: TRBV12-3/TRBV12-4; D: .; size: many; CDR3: CASRIQGGDEKLFF; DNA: TGTGCCAGCAGGATACAGGGTGGCGATGAAAAACTGTTTTTT
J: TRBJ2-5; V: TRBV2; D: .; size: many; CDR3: CASSAYGQSTQYF; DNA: TGTGCCAGCAGCGCGTACGGGCAGTCTACCCAGTACTTC
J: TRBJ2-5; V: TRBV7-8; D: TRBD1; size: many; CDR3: CASSPTGVAYQETQYF; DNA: TGTGCCAGCAGCCCGACAGGGGTGGCATACCAAGAGACCCAGTACTTC
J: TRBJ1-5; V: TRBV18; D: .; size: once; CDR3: CASSVGGGLQETQHF; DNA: TGTGCCAGCTCTGTTGGGGGAGGGCTTCAAGAGACCCAGCATTTT
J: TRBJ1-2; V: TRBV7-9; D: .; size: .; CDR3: CASSLAREGYTF; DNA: TGTGCCAGCAGCTTAGCGAGGGAAGGCTACACCTTC
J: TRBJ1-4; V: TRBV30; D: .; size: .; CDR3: CAGALNEKLFF; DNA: TGTGCAGGCGCGCTCAATGAAAAACTGTTTTTT
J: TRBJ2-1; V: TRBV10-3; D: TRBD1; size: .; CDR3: CAISESDRVSGGEQFF; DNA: TGTGCCATCAGTGAGTCCGACAGGGTCTCTGGCGGTGAGCAGTTCTTC
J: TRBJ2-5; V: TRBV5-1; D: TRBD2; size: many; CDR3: CASSPEGREETQYF; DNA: TGCGCCAGCAGCCCCGAGGGGAGGGAAGAGACCCAGTACTTC
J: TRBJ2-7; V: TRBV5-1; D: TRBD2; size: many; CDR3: CASSPSGSYEQYF; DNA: TGCGCCAGCAGCCCTAGCGGGAGTTACGAGCAGTACTTC
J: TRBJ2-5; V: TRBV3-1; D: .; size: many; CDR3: CASSWRGQETQYF; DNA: TGTGCCAGCAGTTGGCGGGGTCAAGAGACCCAGTACTTC
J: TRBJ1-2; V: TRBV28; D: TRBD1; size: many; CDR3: CASSRQGAAYGYTF; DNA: TGTGCCAGCAGTAGACAGGGGGCAGCCTATGGCTACACCTTC
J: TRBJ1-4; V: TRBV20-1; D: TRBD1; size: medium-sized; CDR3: CSARSTGGMDEKLFF; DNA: TGCAGTGCTAGATCGACAGGGGGCATGGATGAAAAACTGTTTTTT
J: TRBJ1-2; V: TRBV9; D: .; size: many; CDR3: CASSTGRYGYTF; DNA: TGTGCCAGCAGCACCGGTAGATATGGCTACACCTTC
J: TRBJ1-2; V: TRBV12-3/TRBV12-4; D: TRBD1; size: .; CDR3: CASSRQGAGGYTF; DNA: TGTGCCAGCAGCAGACAGGGGGCTGGGGGCTACACCTTC
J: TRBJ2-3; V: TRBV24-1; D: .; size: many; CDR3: CASRGTLRDTQYF; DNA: TGTGCCAGCCGAGGGACCCTTAGGGATACGCAGTATTTT
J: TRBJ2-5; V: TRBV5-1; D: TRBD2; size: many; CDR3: CASSSGDYGRGTQYF; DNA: TGCGCCAGCAGCTCCGGGGATTACGGGAGGGGGACCCAGTACTTC
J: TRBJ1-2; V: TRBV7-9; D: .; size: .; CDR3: CASSQTSRSYTF; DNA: TGTGCCAGCAGCCAGACGAGTAGGAGCTACACCTTC
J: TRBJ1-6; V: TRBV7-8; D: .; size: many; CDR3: CASSFHENSPLHF; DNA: TGTGCCAGCAGCTTCCACGAGAATTCACCCCTCCACTTT
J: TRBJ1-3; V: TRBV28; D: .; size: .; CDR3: CASSFSGSNTIHF; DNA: TGTGCCAGCAGTTTCAGCGGGAGTAACACCATACATTTT
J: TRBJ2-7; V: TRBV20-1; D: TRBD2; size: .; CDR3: CSASASGIPPYEQYF; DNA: TGCAGTGCTAGTGCTAGCGGGATTCCCCCCTACGAGCAGTACTTC
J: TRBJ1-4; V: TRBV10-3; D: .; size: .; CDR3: CAIRAAGGDYGYTFGSDSNEKLFF; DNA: .